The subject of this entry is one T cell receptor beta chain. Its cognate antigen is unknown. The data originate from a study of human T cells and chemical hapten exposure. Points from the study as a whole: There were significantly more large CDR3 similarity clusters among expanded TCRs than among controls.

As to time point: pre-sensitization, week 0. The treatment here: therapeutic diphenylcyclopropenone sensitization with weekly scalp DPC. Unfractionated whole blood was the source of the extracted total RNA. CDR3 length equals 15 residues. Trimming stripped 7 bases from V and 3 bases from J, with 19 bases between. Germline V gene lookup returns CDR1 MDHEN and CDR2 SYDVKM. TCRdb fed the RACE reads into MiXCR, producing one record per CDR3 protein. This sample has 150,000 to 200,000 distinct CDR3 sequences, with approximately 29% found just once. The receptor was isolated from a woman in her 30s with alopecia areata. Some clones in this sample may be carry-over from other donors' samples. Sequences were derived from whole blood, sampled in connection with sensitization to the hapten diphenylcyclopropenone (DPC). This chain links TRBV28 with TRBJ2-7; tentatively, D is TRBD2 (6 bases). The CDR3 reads CASMTAGETNYEQYF. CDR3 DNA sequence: TGTGCCAGCATGACAGCGGGCGAAACCAACTACGAGCAGTACTTC.